This T cell receptor (beta chain) was captured in a study of T-cell memory formation after mild COVID-19. This CDR3 comprises 17 residues. CDR1 is LGHNA and CDR2 is YSLEER in the germline V gene. The V segment lost 1 base and the J segment 12 bases; nucleotides outside the gene matches: 16. TCRdb used MiXCR to reprocess the 5' RACE reads, holding one entry per CDR3 protein. The sample holds some 250,000 distinct CDR3 sequences, roughly 18% seen once. Comments on this clonotype: Its antigen is unknown.

Study outcomes and limitations: Shrinking CD4+ clones resided mostly in CM and EM, and CD8+ ones in EMRA. A subset of responding clones appeared in pre-infection memory, suggesting cross-reactive memory joined.

The receptor's source is a man aged 18 to 29 who had mild COVID-19 (a few samples of this study predate the infection). Cell type and time point are not known. The material sequenced was PBMCs or a T cell subset sorted from them (not recorded which). The chain couples TRBV4-3 to TRBJ1-4; 8 bases match TRBD1. The DNA of the CDR3 is TGCGCCAGCAGCCAAGGACCGAGGGGAGACAGGGGTATGGAACTGTTTTTT. Amino acid sequence: CASSQGPRGDRGMELFF.